The rows below give T cell receptor beta chains drawn from one sample of a study of T-cell memory formation after mild COVID-19. TCRdb ran MiXCR on the 5' RACE reads and lists one entry per CDR3 protein. The table has approximately 200,000 distinct CDR3 sequences, approximately 16% seen once; the top ten hold approximately 2.2%. Sequenced input: PBMCs or a T cell subset sorted from them (not recorded which). The source is an adult woman who had mild COVID-19 (a few samples of this study predate the infection). Cell type and time point are not known. Each CDR3 is given with its conserved first and last residue. D genes are given only for firm matches. Clone size, where shown, is once, few, many, or a class for clones that have expanded.

j_gene: TRBJ2-1
abundance: .
v_gene: TRBV7-2
d_gene: TRBD2
len: 16
CDR3nt: TGTGCCAGCAGCCCAGATGGACTAGCGGGAAGTTATGAGCAGTTCTTC
CDR3aa: CASSPDGLAGSYEQFF

j_gene: TRBJ1-2
abundance: few
v_gene: TRBV7-2
d_gene: .
len: 12
CDR3nt: TGTGCCAGCAGCCAACTGAGCGGGGGCTACACCTTC
CDR3aa: CASSQLSGGYTF

j_gene: TRBJ1-2
abundance: .
v_gene: TRBV5-5
d_gene: TRBD1
len: 17
CDR3nt: TGTGCCAGCAGCAAAGGACAGGGGGTGACCCTCGGCTATGGCTACACCTTC
CDR3aa: CASSKGQGVTLGYGYTF

j_gene: TRBJ2-5
abundance: .
v_gene: TRBV20-1
d_gene: TRBD2
len: 17
CDR3nt: TGCAGTGCTAGAGAACTAGCGGGGGGGCAGGTGAAGGAGACCCAGTACTTC
CDR3aa: CSARELAGGQVKETQYF

j_gene: TRBJ1-2
abundance: .
v_gene: TRBV3-1
d_gene: .
len: 13
CDR3nt: TGTGCCAGCAGCCAAACAGGAGAGCATGGCTACACCTTC
CDR3aa: CASSQTGEHGYTF

j_gene: TRBJ2-3
abundance: few
v_gene: TRBV5-1
d_gene: TRBD2
len: 15
CDR3nt: TGCGCCAGCAGCTTTGGTAGCGGGGGGGCGGATACGCAGTATTTT
CDR3aa: CASSFGSGGADTQYF

j_gene: TRBJ2-1
abundance: .
v_gene: TRBV20-1
d_gene: TRBD2
len: 17
CDR3nt: TGCAGTGCTAGAGCCGGGACTAGCGGGAGCTCCTACAATGAGCAGTTCTTC
CDR3aa: CSARAGTSGSSYNEQFF

j_gene: TRBJ2-3
abundance: .
v_gene: TRBV12-5
d_gene: .
len: 13
CDR3nt: TGTGCTAGTGGTTTGACACTACCTCCTTCGCAGTATTTT
CDR3aa: CASGLTLPPSQYF

j_gene: TRBJ2-1
abundance: .
v_gene: TRBV7-6
d_gene: .
len: 16
CDR3nt: TGTGCCAGCAGCTCTCTTCTCAGGGACTTAGACAATGAGCAGTTCTTC
CDR3aa: CASSSLLRDLDNEQFF

j_gene: TRBJ2-3
abundance: few
v_gene: TRBV5-5
d_gene: TRBD2
len: 17
CDR3nt: TGTGCCAGCAGCCTCCGAGGTAGCGGGGAAAGCACAGATACGCAGTATTTT
CDR3aa: CASSLRGSGESTDTQYF

j_gene: TRBJ2-6
abundance: .
v_gene: TRBV12-3/TRBV12-4
d_gene: .
len: 15
CDR3nt: TGTGCCAGCAAGGACAGAACGCCTGGGACCAACGTCCTGACTTTC
CDR3aa: CASKDRTPGTNVLTF

j_gene: TRBJ2-7
abundance: many
v_gene: TRBV7-2
d_gene: TRBD2
len: 14
CDR3nt: TGTGCCAGCAGCTCGCGAGCGGGGCGATACGAGCAGTACTTC
CDR3aa: CASSSRAGRYEQYF

j_gene: TRBJ2-1
abundance: .
v_gene: TRBV7-2
d_gene: .
len: 14
CDR3nt: TGTGCCAGCAGGTCAATCCAGTTGAACAATGAGCAGTTCTTC
CDR3aa: CASRSIQLNNEQFF

j_gene: TRBJ1-1
abundance: .
v_gene: TRBV18
d_gene: .
len: 13
CDR3nt: TGTGCCAGCTCACACGCCCTGAACACTGAAGCTTTCTTT
CDR3aa: CASSHALNTEAFF

j_gene: TRBJ1-1
abundance: .
v_gene: TRBV19
d_gene: .
len: 14
CDR3nt: TGTGCCACCAGAGGGGAAGTGATGAACACTGAAGCTTTCTTT
CDR3aa: CATRGEVMNTEAFF

j_gene: TRBJ2-7
abundance: .
v_gene: TRBV6-1
d_gene: .
len: 14
CDR3nt: TGTGCCAGCAGTGAATTTCGGGGAACCTACGAGCAGTACTTC
CDR3aa: CASSEFRGTYEQYF

j_gene: TRBJ2-1
abundance: .
v_gene: TRBV12-3/TRBV12-4
d_gene: .
len: 15
CDR3nt: TGTGCCAGCAGTTTACGTCTAAGCTCCTACAATGAGCAGTTCTTC
CDR3aa: CASSLRLSSYNEQFF

j_gene: TRBJ1-5
abundance: .
v_gene: TRBV12-3/TRBV12-4
d_gene: .
len: 12
CDR3nt: TGTGCCAGCAGCGGAGGGGGTCAGCCCCAGCATTTT
CDR3aa: CASSGGGQPQHF

j_gene: TRBJ2-5
abundance: few
v_gene: TRBV5-6
d_gene: .
len: 14
CDR3nt: TGTGCCAGCAGCTTGATGGGGCCGCAAGAGACCCAGTACTTC
CDR3aa: CASSLMGPQETQYF

j_gene: TRBJ2-1
abundance: .
v_gene: TRBV6-5
d_gene: .
len: 16
CDR3nt: TGTGCCAGCAGTTACCTGGGCGGGTCCCCTCACAATGAGCAGTTCTTC
CDR3aa: CASSYLGGSPHNEQFF

j_gene: TRBJ1-2
abundance: .
v_gene: TRBV3-1
d_gene: .
len: 13
CDR3nt: TGTGCCAGCAGCCAAGCAGCCAGATATGGCTACACCTTC
CDR3aa: CASSQAARYGYTF

j_gene: TRBJ2-7
abundance: few
v_gene: TRBV20-1
d_gene: .
len: 12
CDR3nt: TGCAGTGCTAAACGCGCGACGTTTGGGCAGTACTTC
CDR3aa: CSAKRATFGQYF

j_gene: TRBJ2-2
abundance: many
v_gene: TRBV5-1
d_gene: TRBD1
len: 15
CDR3nt: TGCGCCAGCAGCTGGACAGGGGGCAGCACCGGGGAGCTGTTTTTT
CDR3aa: CASSWTGGSTGELFF

j_gene: TRBJ1-2
abundance: .
v_gene: TRBV20-1
d_gene: .
len: 14
CDR3nt: TGCAGTGCGGAAGGGTCCCAGGGGTACTATGGCTACACCTTC
CDR3aa: CSAEGSQGYYGYTF

j_gene: TRBJ1-6
abundance: .
v_gene: TRBV5-4
d_gene: .
len: 14
CDR3nt: TGTGCCAGCAGCTTGGACCCAGGGGTGAAACCCCTCCACTTT
CDR3aa: CASSLDPGVKPLHF

j_gene: TRBJ1-3
abundance: .
v_gene: TRBV7-2
d_gene: .
len: 15
CDR3nt: TGTGCCAGCAGCCCCCGGACAGCCTCTGGAAACACCATATATTTT
CDR3aa: CASSPRTASGNTIYF

j_gene: TRBJ2-1
abundance: .
v_gene: TRBV12-3/TRBV12-4
d_gene: TRBD2
len: 17
CDR3nt: TGTGCCAGCAGCTCTCGGACTAGCGAACACTCCTACAATGAGCAGTTCTTC
CDR3aa: CASSSRTSEHSYNEQFF

j_gene: TRBJ2-7
abundance: many
v_gene: TRBV20-1
d_gene: TRBD2
len: 13
CDR3nt: TGCAGTGCTAGCGGGACTAGCAACTACGAGCAGTACTTC
CDR3aa: CSASGTSNYEQYF

j_gene: TRBJ1-3
abundance: few
v_gene: TRBV29-1
d_gene: TRBD1
len: 14
CDR3nt: TGCAGCGTTGATGGACAGGGGACTGGAAACACCATATATTTT
CDR3aa: CSVDGQGTGNTIYF

j_gene: TRBJ2-5
abundance: .
v_gene: TRBV5-6
d_gene: .
len: 18
CDR3nt: TGTGCCAGCAGCTTGTCAGTGGGGGTACGCAGTGGGAGAGAGACCCAGTACTTC
CDR3aa: CASSLSVGVRSGRETQYF

j_gene: TRBJ1-2
abundance: few
v_gene: TRBV5-1
d_gene: .
len: 13
CDR3nt: TGCGCCAGCAGGGGAGAAGTAAACTATGGCTACACCTTC
CDR3aa: CASRGEVNYGYTF

j_gene: TRBJ2-7
abundance: .
v_gene: TRBV29-1
d_gene: .
len: 13
CDR3nt: TGCAGCGTTGGGGGCCGGAACGAACGCGAGCAGTACTTC
CDR3aa: CSVGGRNEREQYF

j_gene: TRBJ2-1
abundance: few
v_gene: TRBV12-3/TRBV12-4
d_gene: TRBD2
len: 15
CDR3nt: TGTGCCAGCAGCCCCGGGACTAGCGCCCAATATGAGCAGTTCTTC
CDR3aa: CASSPGTSAQYEQFF

j_gene: TRBJ2-3
abundance: .
v_gene: TRBV4-1
d_gene: .
len: 17
CDR3nt: TGCGCCAGCAGCCATTTAGGGAAATCCGCTAGCACAGATACGCAGTATTTT
CDR3aa: CASSHLGKSASTDTQYF

j_gene: TRBJ2-1
abundance: few
v_gene: TRBV3-1
d_gene: TRBD1
len: 13
CDR3nt: TGTGCCAGCAGCCTTCGGACAGGGCATGAGCAGTTCTTC
CDR3aa: CASSLRTGHEQFF

j_gene: TRBJ2-1
abundance: many
v_gene: TRBV7-2
d_gene: TRBD2
len: 14
CDR3nt: TGTGCGAGTCGCGGACTAGCGCTTAGTGATGAGCAGTTCTTC
CDR3aa: CASRGLALSDEQFF

j_gene: TRBJ1-4
abundance: .
v_gene: TRBV7-9
d_gene: TRBD1
len: 14
CDR3nt: TGTGCCAGCAGCTACGGACAGGAAAAGGAAAAACTGTTTTTT
CDR3aa: CASSYGQEKEKLFF

j_gene: TRBJ1-1
abundance: .
v_gene: TRBV12-3/TRBV12-4
d_gene: .
len: 18
CDR3nt: TGTGCCAGCAGTTTACTATTTGGACGACTGAGGGGTGACACTGAAGCTTTCTTT
CDR3aa: CASSLLFGRLRGDTEAFF

j_gene: TRBJ2-7
abundance: .
v_gene: TRBV9
d_gene: .
len: 17
CDR3nt: TGTGCCAGCAGCGGGCGACCGGACAAGTTTGAGGGCTACGAGCAGTACTTC
CDR3aa: CASSGRPDKFEGYEQYF

j_gene: TRBJ1-1
abundance: .
v_gene: TRBV20-1
d_gene: TRBD1
len: 12
CDR3nt: TGCAGTGCACGACAGGGGGACCCTGAAGCTTTCTTT
CDR3aa: CSARQGDPEAFF

j_gene: TRBJ1-1
abundance: .
v_gene: TRBV5-1
d_gene: .
len: 16
CDR3nt: TGCGCCAGCAGCCCCGAACAGGGATCCAAGGGCACTGAAGCTTTCTTT
CDR3aa: CASSPEQGSKGTEAFF

j_gene: TRBJ1-4
abundance: .
v_gene: TRBV12-3/TRBV12-4
d_gene: .
len: 14
CDR3nt: TGTGCCATCCAAAAAGGACGGACTAATGAAAAACTGTTTTTT
CDR3aa: CAIQKGRTNEKLFF

j_gene: TRBJ1-4
abundance: .
v_gene: TRBV4-3
d_gene: .
len: 16
CDR3nt: TGCGCCAGCAGCCTAGGGGGTGGGGCAGGCGGTGAAAAACTGTTTTTT
CDR3aa: CASSLGGGAGGEKLFF

j_gene: TRBJ2-3
abundance: few
v_gene: TRBV5-1
d_gene: TRBD1
len: 15
CDR3nt: TGCGCCAGCAGCGACGGGACAGGGGGCTCAGATACGCAGTATTTT
CDR3aa: CASSDGTGGSDTQYF

j_gene: TRBJ2-2
abundance: few
v_gene: TRBV12-3/TRBV12-4
d_gene: TRBD1
len: 15
CDR3nt: TGTGCCAGCAGTTTAGAGGGGGCCGGCACCGGGGAGCTGTTTTTT
CDR3aa: CASSLEGAGTGELFF

j_gene: TRBJ1-5
abundance: many
v_gene: TRBV5-8
d_gene: .
len: 13
CDR3nt: TGTGCCAGCAGCTTGGACAGAGATCAGCCCCAGCATTTT
CDR3aa: CASSLDRDQPQHF

j_gene: TRBJ2-3
abundance: .
v_gene: TRBV5-4
d_gene: .
len: 15
CDR3nt: TGTGCCAGCAGGTTAGGGGGGGGAGACACAGATACGCAGTATTTT
CDR3aa: CASRLGGGDTDTQYF

j_gene: TRBJ2-3
abundance: many
v_gene: TRBV5-1
d_gene: TRBD2
len: 15
CDR3nt: TGCGCCAGCAGCTTTCCGGGGGGTGTCACAGATACGCAGTATTTT
CDR3aa: CASSFPGGVTDTQYF

j_gene: TRBJ1-5
abundance: few
v_gene: TRBV20-1
d_gene: .
len: 11
CDR3nt: TGCAGTGCTACCAGATTACAGCCCCAGCATTTT
CDR3aa: CSATRLQPQHF

j_gene: TRBJ2-3
abundance: .
v_gene: TRBV7-2
d_gene: .
len: 16
CDR3nt: TGTGCCAGCAGCTTAGGCGGGACTCATTACACAGATACGCAGTATTTT
CDR3aa: CASSLGGTHYTDTQYF

j_gene: TRBJ2-1
abundance: few
v_gene: TRBV6-2/TRBV6-3
d_gene: .
len: 13
CDR3nt: TGTGCCAGCAACGAACGGCGGGCGAATGAGCAGTTCTTC
CDR3aa: CASNERRANEQFF

j_gene: TRBJ1-1
abundance: few
v_gene: TRBV9
d_gene: .
len: 14
CDR3nt: TGTGCCAGCAGCGCGGTTGAATCGGTCACTGAAGCTTTCTTT
CDR3aa: CASSAVESVTEAFF

j_gene: TRBJ2-1
abundance: few
v_gene: TRBV24-1
d_gene: TRBD2
len: 16
CDR3nt: TGTGCCACCAGTGATCTCTCTAGCGGACCCTACAATGAGCAGTTCTTC
CDR3aa: CATSDLSSGPYNEQFF

j_gene: TRBJ1-2
abundance: .
v_gene: TRBV15
d_gene: .
len: 15
CDR3nt: TGTGCCACCAGCAGGAAGGCAGCCGGCCCCTATGGCTACACCTTC
CDR3aa: CATSRKAAGPYGYTF

j_gene: TRBJ2-7
abundance: .
v_gene: TRBV10-3
d_gene: .
len: 13
CDR3nt: TGTGCCATCACCCTCGGGGGAGGCTACGAGCAGTACTTC
CDR3aa: CAITLGGGYEQYF

j_gene: TRBJ2-5
abundance: many
v_gene: TRBV6-5
d_gene: .
len: 13
CDR3nt: TGTGCCAGCAGTTACTCTAGAGTTGAAACCCAGTACTTC
CDR3aa: CASSYSRVETQYF

j_gene: TRBJ2-3
abundance: .
v_gene: TRBV6-5
d_gene: .
len: 15
CDR3nt: TGTGCCAGTACCAGGACTACTTCTAGCACAGATACGCAGTATTTT
CDR3aa: CASTRTTSSTDTQYF

j_gene: TRBJ2-1
abundance: few
v_gene: TRBV7-9
d_gene: .
len: 14
CDR3nt: TGTGCCAGCAGCTTACAAGAGAGGGTGGCTGAGCAGTTCTTC
CDR3aa: CASSLQERVAEQFF

j_gene: TRBJ2-7
abundance: few
v_gene: TRBV18
d_gene: .
len: 14
CDR3nt: TGTGCCAGCTCACCAATCCAGGATAACCACGAGCAGTACTTC
CDR3aa: CASSPIQDNHEQYF